The 28 T cell receptor beta chains below were found in one sample sequenced in a study of PD-1 blockade in classical Hodgkin lymphoma. As for time point: cycle 4 day 1 (C4D1), after 6 weeks of nivolumab. Following autologous stem cell transplantation, relapse occurred in every patient, and exposure to brentuximab vedotin varied. Starting with thawed PBMCs, CD4+ T cells were purified by magnetic negative selection. Clones were read by immunoSEQ multiplex PCR, and TCRdb kept only the in-frame ones, dropping some. The table records about 4,800 clones, over 60% of them present only once. The sequences come from CD4+ T cells from blood, collected before the fourth cycle of nivolumab. Receptor source: a human donor with classical Hodgkin lymphoma.

CDR3 nucleotides: TGTGCCAGCAGCGCTGTTCTGGGGGCGCGAGATACGCAGTATTTT. Translation gives CASSAVLGARDTQYF. The gene calls are TRBV9 and TRBJ2-3, with TRBD1 as a possible D gene (6 bases). The CDR3 runs to 15 residues. V was clipped by 3 bases and J by 5 bases, with 16 bases between them. CDR1 is SGDLS, CDR2 YYNGEE, per germline.

The chain has TRBV15 and TRBJ2-3, with a tentative D call TRBD1 (6 bases). The CDR3 extends over 16 amino acids. The ends were cut back, 1 base at V and 4 bases at J, with 15 bases in the middle. Germline V gene sequence: CDR1 LNHNV, CDR2 YYDKDF (reference sequence). CDR3 coding DNA: TGTGCCACCAGCAGAGGCCAGGGACAAGCGGCAGATACGCAGTATTTT. Its protein is CATSRGQGQAADTQYF. The whole variable domain, filled in from reference TRBV15 and TRBJ2-3, reads DAMVIQNPRYQVTQFGKPVTLSCSQTLNHNVMYWYQQKSSQAPKLLFHYYDKDFNNEADTPDNFQSRRPNTSFCFLDIRSPGLGDTAMYLCATSRGQGQAADTQYFGPGTRLTVL.

This clone was seen a single time. The chain joins TRBV11-2 to TRBJ1-1; D is perhaps TRBD1 (6 bases). Trimming stripped 0 bases from V and 3 bases from J, with 11 bases between. There are 15 residues in the CDR3. Germline V gene data show CDR1 as SGHAT and CDR2 as FQNNGV. The CDR3 sequence: CASSLDWSGDTEAFF. The CDR3 DNA follows: TGTGCCAGCAGCTTAGATTGGTCAGGGGACACTGAAGCTTTCTTT.

The V and J genes are TRBV5-6 and TRBJ1-1; TRBD1 matches 8 bases. The germline gives CDR1 SGHDT, CDR2 YYEEEE. The CDR3 totals 15 residues. V was clipped by 0 bases and J by 5 bases; unmatched bases: 6. The CDR3 spells CASSLEQGVGTEAFF. The CDR3 region has the DNA TGTGCCAGCAGCTTGGAACAGGGGGTAGGGACTGAAGCTTTCTTT.

The chain combines TRBV5-5 with TRBJ2-1, with 8 positions matching TRBD2. CDR3 length: 16 residues. The V gene end was trimmed by 4 bases and the J gene end by 1 base; junction bases not matched to a gene: 7. In germline, CDR1 is SGHKS, CDR2 YYEKEE (reference sequence). Written as DNA, the CDR3 is TGTGCCAGCAGCAACGGGGGGGCCGGTTCCTACAATGAGCAGTTCTTC. It translates to CASSNGGAGSYNEQFF. Complete variable domain (other parts from reference TRBV5-5 and TRBJ2-1): DAGVTQSPTHLIKTRGQQVTLRCSPISGHKSVSWYQQVLGQGPQFIFQYYEKEERGRGNFPDRFSARQFPNYSSELNVNALLLGDSALYLCASSNGGAGSYNEQFFGPGTRLTVL.

The CDR3 DNA reads as TGTGCCAGCAGAAACAGGGGGGATAATCAGCCCCAGCATTTT. Translated, it gives CASRNRGDNQPQHF. The V gene is TRBV6-5, the J gene TRBJ1-5; 8 nucleotides match TRBD1. The V segment lost 6 bases and the J segment 4 bases; nucleotides outside the gene matches: 5. From germline, CDR1 is MNHEY and CDR2 SVGAGI. This CDR3 region has 14 residues.

This clone was seen only once. J is TRBJ1-4 and V is TRBV7-2; TRBD1 aligns across 9 bases. Per germline, CDR1 SGHTA and CDR2 FQGNSA. V was pared by 2 bases and J by 5 bases, with 3 bases of the junction left unmatched. The CDR3 has 15 amino acids. CDR3 DNA: TGTGCCAGCAGCTTAAACAGGGGGCGAAATGAAAAACTGTTTTTT. Amino acid sequence: CASSLNRGRNEKLFF.

The rearrangement links TRBV6-5 to TRBJ2-2; D is unresolved. CDR1 MNHEY and CDR2 SVGAGI come from the germline V gene. V was clipped by 0 bases and J by 1 base, with 9 bases between them. The CDR3 length is 16 residues. The CDR3 DNA sequence: TGTGCCAGCAGTTACTCAGGGCGTGGGAACACCGGGGAGCTGTTTTTT. Its translation is CASSYSGRGNTGELFF.

On this clone: At one of its ends the junction is not consistent with the germline gene, which may arise from a read error. The J gene is TRBJ2-3, the V gene TRBV10-3; D might be TRBD2 (5 bases). CDR1 and CDR2 from the germline V gene are ENHRY and SYGVKD. The CDR3 loop spans 15 amino acids. CDR3 nucleotide sequence: TGTGCCATCAGTGAGTCAGCCGGGGTCACAAATACGCAGTATTTT. This sequence encodes CAISESAGVTNTQYF.

This chain joins TRBV6-5 and TRBJ1-6; D remains unclear. The CDR3 has 14 amino acids. Germline loops: CDR1 MNHEY, CDR2 SVGAGI. V was pared by 2 bases and J by 7 bases, with 9 bases between. The CDR3 nucleotides read TGTGCCAGCAGTTACGGTAGCAGCAATTCACCCCTCCACTTT. It encodes CASSYGSSNSPLHF.

The chain combines TRBV28 with TRBJ2-3; D gene uncertain. The germline V gene encodes CDR1 MDHEN and CDR2 SYDVKM. The V end was cut by 3 bases, the J end by 2 bases, with 3 bases between. CDR3 length equals 12 residues. CDR3 nucleotides: TGTGCCAGCAGTTTCGACACAGATACGCAGTATTTT. Translated, it gives CASSFDTDTQYF. The full variable domain, with the rest looked up from reference TRBV28 and TRBJ2-3, is DVKVTQSSRYLVKRTGEKVFLECVQDMDHENMFWYRQDPGLGLRLIYFSYDVKMKEKGDIPEGYSVSREKKERFSLILESASTNQTSMYLCASSFDTDTQYFGPGTRLTVL.

This clone was found a few times. The V gene is TRBV5-1, the J gene TRBJ1-1; D gene ambiguous. From germline, CDR1 is SGHRS and CDR2 YFSETQ. V was shortened by 2 bases and J by 5 bases, with 7 bases between the two germline ends. The CDR3 is 12 amino acids. This CDR3 is CASSFEGTEAFF. CDR3 in DNA: TGCGCCAGCAGCTTTGAGGGTACTGAAGCTTTCTTT.

The chain combines TRBV7-3 with TRBJ1-2; TRBD1 agrees at 8 bases. Germline lookup yields CDR1 SGHTA and CDR2 FQGTGA. With V trimmed by 10 bases and J by 4 bases, 17 bases remained unmatched. This CDR3 contains 16 residues. CDR3 coding DNA: TGTGCCATCCGGGGGGACAGGCACGACTCGAGCTATGGCTACACCTTC. This sequence encodes CAIRGDRHDSSYGYTF.

Here the CDR3 reads CASSMRKGRNARDERDGYTF. Here the CDR3 DNA reads TGTGCCAGTAGTATGAGGAAGGGGAGGAATGCGCGGGACGAAAGGGATGGCTACACCTTC. The chain links TRBV19 to TRBJ1-2; perhaps TRBD1 as D (5 bases). With 3 bases removed from V and 6 bases from J, the gap between germline ends came to 32 bases. The CDR3 extends over 20 amino acids. Germline V gives CDR1 LNHDA, CDR2 SQIVND (reference sequence).

This clone appeared once. The chain links TRBV28 to TRBJ2-4; tentatively, D is TRBD1 or TRBD2 (5 bases each). This CDR3 region has 13 residues. In germline, CDR1 is MDHEN, CDR2 SYDVKM. V lost 4 bases to trimming and J lost 15 bases, with 19 bases between them. CDR3 coding DNA: TGTGCCAGCAGTTCCCAGGGACCCCGGGTTGGGTACTTC. Translating it yields CASSSQGPRVGYF.

V and J are TRBV9 and TRBJ2-7, with D possibly called TRBD1 or TRBD2 (5 bases each). Germline loops: CDR1 SGDLS, CDR2 YYNGEE. There are 14 residues in the CDR3. The ends were cut back, 4 bases at V and 2 bases at J, with 13 bases in the middle. Written as DNA, the CDR3 is TGTGCCAGCAGCCCCACTCTGGGGGCCTACGAGCAGTACTTC. Translated, it gives CASSPTLGAYEQYF.

The chain carries TRBV30 and TRBJ1-2; a weak D match, TRBD1 (6 bases). CDR1 is GTSNPN, CDR2 SVGIG, per germline (reference sequence). The CDR3 loop spans 11 amino acids. The chain's CDR3 is CVGGGSYGYTF. The DNA for the CDR3 is TGTGTGGGAGGGGGGTCCTATGGCTACACCTTC.

The genes are TRBV6-5 and TRBJ1-2, with D tentatively TRBD1 (5 bases). The CDR3 covers 14 residues. In germline, CDR1 is MNHEY, CDR2 SVGAGI. V was trimmed by 6 bases and J by 8 bases, leaving 19 bases between them. The CDR3 region is CASSFITRGSGYTF. DNA for the CDR3: TGTGCCAGCAGCTTCATTACCCGGGGGAGCGGCTACACCTTC.

J is TRBJ2-3 and V is TRBV19; TRBD2 agrees at 8 bases. The length of the CDR3 is 17 residues. J lost 4 bases, V lost 5 bases, and 14 bases had no gene match. CDR1 and CDR2 from the germline V gene are LNHDA and SQIVND (reference sequence). The DNA for the CDR3 is TGTGCCAGTAGTCACCATTGGGGTAGCGGGGTACCAGATACGCAGTATTTT. Protein product: CASSHHWGSGVPDTQYF.

V gene TRBV28 combines with J gene TRBJ1-6; D is possibly TRBD1 (6 bases). Germline V gives CDR1 MDHEN, CDR2 SYDVKM. The V end lost 4 bases, the J end lost 8 bases, and 12 bases lay between the germline ends. The CDR3 runs 14 residues. This CDR3 is CASSSLTGYSPLHF. The CDR3, as DNA: TGTGCCAGCAGTTCACTGACAGGATATTCACCCCTCCACTTT. The full variable domain, completed using reference TRBV28 and TRBJ1-6, is DVKVTQSSRYLVKRTGEKVFLECVQDMDHENMFWYRQDPGLGLRLIYFSYDVKMKEKGDIPEGYSVSREKKERFSLILESASTNQTSMYLCASSSLTGYSPLHFGNGTRLTVT.

The CDR3 DNA reads TGTGCCAGCAGCTCCGGGGGGACAGGGCTGAACACTGAAGCTTTCTTT. It encodes CASSSGGTGLNTEAFF. V and J are TRBV11-3 and TRBJ1-1; TRBD1 matches 9 bases. The CDR3 contains 16 residues. V was clipped by 4 bases and J by 0 bases; unmatched bases: 6. Germline lookup yields CDR1 SGHNT and CDR2 YENEEA.

The chain is built from TRBV12-5 and TRBJ1-2; D unresolved. Per the germline V gene, CDR1 is LGHNT and CDR2 is FRNRAP. Deletions cut 2 bases from V and 3 bases from J, with 7 bases between. The CDR3 runs to 13 residues. CDR3 DNA: TGTGCTAGTGGTTTGACGCCAGACTATGGCTACACCTTC. Encoded protein: CASGLTPDYGYTF.

The J gene is TRBJ1-3, the V gene TRBV4-3; 7 nucleotides align to TRBD1. This CDR3 region has 17 residues. Germline CDR1 reads LGHNA; CDR2 reads YSLEER. Trimming removed 3 bases from V and 2 bases from J; junction bases left unmatched: 10. The CDR3 DNA is TGCGCCAGCAGCCACTCCATTGACAGGGATCCTGGAAACACCATATATTTT. Translation: CASSHSIDRDPGNTIYF.

This clone was counted between two and nine times. The gene calls are TRBV7-8 and TRBJ1-2, with 8 positions matching TRBD1. The junction had 2 bases not matched to a gene; V was cut back by 5 bases and J by 6 bases. Germline CDR1 and CDR2: SGHVS and FQNEAQ. This CDR3 has 12 residues. The CDR3, as DNA: TGTGCCAGCAGCGCGACAGGGGATGGCTACACCTTC. It translates to CASSATGDGYTF.

To note about this clone: At one boundary the junction diverges from the germline segment, which might be a read error. The chain carries TRBV5-5 and TRBJ2-7; D is ambiguous. From germline, CDR1 is SGHKS and CDR2 YYEKEE (reference sequence). This CDR3 is built from 18 residues. In nucleotides, the CDR3 is TGCGCCAGCAGCCAAGAGGTCTTTCGGGTCATCCCCCCCTACGAGCAGTACTTC. Protein sequence: CASSQEVFRVIPPYEQYF.

This sequence joins TRBV18 and TRBJ1-2; D call uncertain. This CDR3 has 17 amino acids. Trimming left V 3 bases short and J 0 bases short, with 17 bases between. Germline assignment: CDR1 KGHSH and CDR2 LQKENI. CDR3 DNA sequence: TGTGCCAGCTCACCTTGGGTTTCAGGATTACCTAACTATGGCTACACCTTC. Translating gives CASSPWVSGLPNYGYTF.

J is TRBJ2-7 and V is TRBV28, with 7 bases aligning to TRBD1. The V gene's germline CDR1 is MDHEN and CDR2 SYDVKM. Trimming took 5 bases from V and 5 from J; bases not matched to a gene: 9. The CDR3 consists of 14 residues. The CDR3 DNA reads TGTGCCAGCAGTAGTCTGACAGGGACGGACGAGCAGTACTTC. As protein: CASSSLTGTDEQYF.

The chain uses TRBV18 and TRBJ1-1; weak D call: TRBD1 (6 bases). The germline V and J ends were trimmed by 5 bases and 1 base, with 14 bases remaining between them. The length of the CDR3 is 15 residues. Germline V gene lookup returns CDR1 KGHSH and CDR2 LQKENI. CDR3 in amino acids: CASSAGGQKNTEAFF. Here the CDR3 DNA reads TGTGCCAGCTCAGCGGGCGGACAGAAGAACACTGAAGCTTTCTTT.